The present entry profiles one TCR beta chain with its context. These data are taken from a study of beta chain features in type 1 diabetes. It was one heparinised blood draw, averaging approximately 100 mL, that each donor gave. Expressed TCRB transcripts were sequenced, since all the RNA that had been isolated was reverse transcribed. Using immunoSEQ multiplex PCR, the repertoire was profiled, and TCRdb retains in-frame clones only, with some absent. Of about 450,000 clones in the sample, more than 9.5% are singletons; the top ten hold over 0.04%. The V end lost 6 bases, the J end lost 0 bases, and 2 bases lay between the germline ends. Germline V gives CDR1 MDHEN, CDR2 SYDVKM. The CDR3 contains 11 residues.

The rearrangement uses TRBV28 and TRBJ1-1; no clear D gene. The origin of this receptor is a woman aged 18-29 years in good health. Material for sequencing was naive CD4+ T cells from blood. In DNA form, the CDR3 reads TGTGCCAGCAGGATGAACACTGAAGCTTTCTTT. Translation gives CASRMNTEAFF. The entire variable domain, with the rest obtained from reference TRBV28 and TRBJ1-1, is as follows: DVKVTQSSRYLVKRTGEKVFLECVQDMDHENMFWYRQDPGLGLRLIYFSYDVKMKEKGDIPEGYSVSREKKERFSLILESASTNQTSMYLCASRMNTEAFFGQGTRLTVV.